The 16 T cell receptor beta chains below all came from one sample that was sequenced in a study of blood T cell repertoires in COVID-19. Sequenced by immunoSEQ multiplex PCR; TCRdb stores in-frame clones only, minus some. Of 15,000 to 20,000 clones listed, under 90% were seen once; the top ten hold about 16%. The sample taken for sequencing was peripheral blood. These receptors all stem from a human donor with active COVID-19. The donor label of this sample is uncertain.

The V call is TRBV5-1, the J call TRBJ2-5; D is possibly TRBD1 (5 bases). Trimming shortened V by 0 bases and J by 0 bases, and 9 bases separated the two germline ends. There are 15 residues in the CDR3. The V gene's germline CDR1 is SGHRS and CDR2 YFSETQ. CDR3: CASSLGQSNQETQYF. The CDR3 nucleotides read TGCGCCAGCAGCTTGGGACAGAGCAACCAAGAGACCCAGTACTTC.

This chain links TRBV4-3 with TRBJ1-2; D might be TRBD1 (5 bases). Trimming took 1 base from V and 2 from J, leaving 8 bases between them. There are 14 residues in the CDR3. Germline V lookup: CDR1 LGHNA, CDR2 YSLEER. CDR3 nucleotide sequence: TGCGCCAGCAGCCAAGGTAGACAGAACTATGGCTACACCTTC. This codes for CASSQGRQNYGYTF.

The CDR3 sequence is CASSNQGLGYEQYF. Here the CDR3 DNA reads TGTGCCAGTAGTAATCAGGGGCTCGGCTACGAGCAGTACTTC. The chain uses TRBV19 and TRBJ2-7, with D possibly matching TRBD1 (6 bases). V dropped 4 bases and J dropped 3 bases, with 13 bases sitting between them. Germline lookup yields CDR1 LNHDA and CDR2 SQIVND (reference sequence). The CDR3 is 14 amino acids.

This chain uses TRBV4-1 with TRBJ2-1, with TRBD2 matching 7 bases. The V and J ends lost 3 bases and 3 bases, in that order; junction bases with no gene match: 11. Germline CDR1 MGHRA, CDR2 YSYEKL. The CDR3 has 17 amino acids. The CDR3 nucleotides read TGCGCCAGCAGCCAGGGACCTCCCGGGGGGAACTACAATGAGCAGTTCTTC. Protein: CASSQGPPGGNYNEQFF.

V usage is TRBV27 and J usage is TRBJ2-2, with TRBD1 matching over 8 bases. The CDR3 is 15 residues long. The J segment lost 2 bases and the V segment lost 4 bases, leaving 3 bases of the junction unmatched. The germline CDR1 and CDR2 sequences are MNHEY and SMNVEV (reference sequence). The CDR3 reads CASSSRGRNTGELFF. The CDR3, as DNA: TGTGCCAGCAGTTCCAGGGGGCGCAACACCGGGGAGCTGTTTTTT.

This chain links TRBV7-6 with TRBJ1-1; a weak D match, TRBD1 (5 bases). The CDR3 spans 15 residues. V was trimmed by 3 bases and J by 4 bases, leaving 15 bases between them. CDR1 and CDR2 (germline): SGHVS, FNYEAQ. The CDR3 loop is CASSLGGGLSTEAFF. CDR3 bases: TGTGCCAGCAGCTTGGGGGGGGGTTTGAGCACTGAAGCTTTCTTT.

J is TRBJ2-5 and V is TRBV5-1; D is undetermined. Trimming took 2 bases from V and 1 from J, leaving 12 bases between them. Germline CDR1 is SGHRS and CDR2 is YFSETQ. This CDR3 contains 15 residues. CDR3 nucleotides: TGCGCCAGCAGCTTATCAGGATTACTCCAAGAGACCCAGTACTTC. Translation gives CASSLSGLLQETQYF.

V usage is TRBV11-1 and J usage is TRBJ1-4; no definite D call. Germline-derived CDR1 and CDR2 are SGHAT and FQDESV (reference sequence). CDR3 size: 14 residues. Trimming took 6 bases from V and 3 from J, leaving 11 bases between them. CDR3 protein: CASRKGGPNEKLFF. As DNA, the CDR3 is TGTGCCAGCAGGAAGGGAGGACCTAATGAAAAACTGTTTTTT.

The J gene is TRBJ1-1, the V gene TRBV7-9; D is unclear. The CDR3 has 12 amino acids. Germline CDR1 reads SEHNR; CDR2 reads FQNEAQ (reference sequence). V shed 5 bases and J shed 3 bases, with 7 bases lying between them. The CDR3 coding sequence is TGTGCCAGCAGCCAGAGGTACACTGAAGCTTTCTTT. This translates into CASSQRYTEAFF.

The rearrangement links TRBV18 to TRBJ2-1; D may be TRBD1 (5 bases). The CDR3 is 15 amino acids. V lost 6 bases, J lost 5 bases, and 17 bases lay in between. Germline-derived CDR1 and CDR2 are KGHSH and LQKENI. CDR3: CASSSEAGLNNEQFF. The CDR3 DNA sequence: TGTGCCAGCTCCAGCGAGGCAGGGTTAAACAATGAGCAGTTCTTC.

The chain joins TRBV5-1 to TRBJ1-1; 11 nucleotides line up with TRBD1. J was trimmed by 4 bases and V by 4 bases; bases with no gene match: 6. Germline CDR1 is SGHRS and CDR2 is YFSETQ. This CDR3 is 15 amino acids long. As DNA, the CDR3 is TGCGCCAGCAGCCCAGCCGGGACAGGGGGCACTGAAGCTTTCTTT. It codes for CASSPAGTGGTEAFF.

The V and J genes are TRBV7-2 and TRBJ2-5, with 10 bases lining up with TRBD2. V lost 5 bases to trimming and J lost 1 base; unmatched junction nucleotides: 7. Germline V lookup: CDR1 SGHTA, CDR2 FQGNSA. The CDR3 contains 16 residues. The CDR3 spells CASSATSGVPQETQYF. The CDR3 DNA is TGTGCCAGCAGCGCTACTAGCGGGGTACCCCAAGAGACCCAGTACTTC. The full variable domain, rest sourced from reference TRBV7-2 and TRBJ2-5, is GAGVSQSPSNKVTEKGKDVELRCDPISGHTALYWYRQSLGQGLEFLIYFQGNSAPDKSGLPSDRFSAERTGGSVSTLTIQRTQQEDSAVYLCASSATSGVPQETQYFGPGTRLLVL.

The V call is TRBV19, the J call TRBJ2-4; weak D call: TRBD2 (5 bases). V gave up 1 base and J gave up 4 bases, with 5 bases separating them. There are 13 residues in the CDR3. CDR1 is LNHDA, CDR2 SQIVND, per germline (reference sequence). CDR3 DNA: TGTGCCAGTAGTATAGCGGGGAAAAACATTCAGTACTTC. Protein sequence: CASSIAGKNIQYF.

The CDR3 DNA is TGTGCCAGCAGCTTGCCGGGACAGTACCAGCCCCAGCATTTT. Amino acids: CASSLPGQYQPQHF. V usage is TRBV7-8 and J usage is TRBJ1-5, with TRBD1 matching over 7 bases. In germline, CDR1 is SGHVS, CDR2 FQNEAQ. Germline trimming cut 3 bases from V and 7 bases from J; bases unmatched to any gene: 6. CDR3 length: 14 amino acids.

The chain has TRBV19 and TRBJ2-5, with D possibly TRBD1 on 6 matching bases. Germline lookup yields CDR1 LNHDA and CDR2 SQIVND (reference sequence). V was cut by 5 bases and J by 7 bases, with 14 bases left in between. There are 13 residues in the CDR3. The CDR3 loop is CASSPQGPRTQYF. Here the CDR3 DNA reads TGTGCCAGTAGTCCACAGGGTCCGAGGACCCAGTACTTC.

This rearrangement joins TRBV10-2 to TRBJ2-1; 13 bases match TRBD2. CDR3 size: 18 residues. V gave up 4 bases and J gave up 2 bases; unmatched junction bases: 8. CDR1 and CDR2 from the germline V gene are WSHSY and SAAADI. CDR3 DNA sequence: TGCGCCAGCAGTGCCCAACTAGCGGGGGGGGTTCCCTACAATGAGCAGTTCTTC. It yields the protein CASSAQLAGGVPYNEQFF.